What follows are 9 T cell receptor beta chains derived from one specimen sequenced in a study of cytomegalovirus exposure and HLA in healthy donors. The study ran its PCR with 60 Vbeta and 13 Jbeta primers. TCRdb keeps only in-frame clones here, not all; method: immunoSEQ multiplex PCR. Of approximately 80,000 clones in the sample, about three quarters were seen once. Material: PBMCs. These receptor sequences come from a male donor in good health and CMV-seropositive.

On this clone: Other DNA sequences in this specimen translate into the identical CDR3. CDR3 protein: CSALLAGQETQYF. CDR3 in DNA: TGCAGCGCCCTACTAGCGGGCCAAGAGACCCAGTACTTC. This sequence joins TRBV29-1 and TRBJ2-5, with 9 bases that match TRBD2. This CDR3 is built from 13 residues. The ends lost 7 bases at V and 1 base at J; junction bases unmatched: 4. CDR1 SQVTM and CDR2 ANQGSEA come from the germline V gene.

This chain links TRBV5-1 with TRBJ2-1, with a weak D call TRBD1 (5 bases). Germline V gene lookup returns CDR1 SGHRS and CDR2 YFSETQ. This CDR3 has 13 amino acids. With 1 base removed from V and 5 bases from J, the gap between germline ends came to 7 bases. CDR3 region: CASSLPGNNEQFF. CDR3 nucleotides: TGCGCCAGCAGCTTGCCAGGGAACAATGAGCAGTTCTTC.

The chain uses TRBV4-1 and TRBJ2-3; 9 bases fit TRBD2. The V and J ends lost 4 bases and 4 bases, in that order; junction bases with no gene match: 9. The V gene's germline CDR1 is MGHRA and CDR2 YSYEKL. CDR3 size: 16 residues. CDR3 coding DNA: TGCGCCAGCAGCCCCCTAGCGGGACCAGGAGCAGATACGCAGTATTTT. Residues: CASSPLAGPGADTQYF.

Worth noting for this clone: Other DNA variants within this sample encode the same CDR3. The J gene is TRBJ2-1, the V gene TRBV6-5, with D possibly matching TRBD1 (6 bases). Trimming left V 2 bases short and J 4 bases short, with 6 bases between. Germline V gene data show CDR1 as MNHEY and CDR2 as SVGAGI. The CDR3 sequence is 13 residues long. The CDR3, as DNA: TGTGCCAGCAGTTACACAGGGTACAATGAGCAGTTCTTC. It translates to CASSYTGYNEQFF.

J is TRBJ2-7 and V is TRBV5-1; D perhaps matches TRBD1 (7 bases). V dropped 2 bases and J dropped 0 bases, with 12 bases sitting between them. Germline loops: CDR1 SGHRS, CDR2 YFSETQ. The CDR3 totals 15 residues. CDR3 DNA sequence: TGCGCCAGCAGCTTAAGCCAGGGGGGCTCCTACGAGCAGTACTTC. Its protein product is CASSLSQGGSYEQYF.

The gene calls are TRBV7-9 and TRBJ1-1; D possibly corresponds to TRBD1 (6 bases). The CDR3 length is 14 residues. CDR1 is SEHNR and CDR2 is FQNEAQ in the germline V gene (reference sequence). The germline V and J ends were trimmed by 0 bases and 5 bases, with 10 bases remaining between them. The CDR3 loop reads CASSLAGQRTEAFF. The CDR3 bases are TGTGCCAGCAGCTTAGCCGGACAGAGGACTGAAGCTTTCTTT.

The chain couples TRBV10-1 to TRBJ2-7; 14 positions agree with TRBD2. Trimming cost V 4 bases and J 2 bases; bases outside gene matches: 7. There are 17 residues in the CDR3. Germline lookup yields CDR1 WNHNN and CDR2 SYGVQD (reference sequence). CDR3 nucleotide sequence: TGCGCCAGCAGTGTGGGGACTAGCGGGAGTCGTCCCTACGAGCAGTACTTC. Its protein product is CASSVGTSGSRPYEQYF.

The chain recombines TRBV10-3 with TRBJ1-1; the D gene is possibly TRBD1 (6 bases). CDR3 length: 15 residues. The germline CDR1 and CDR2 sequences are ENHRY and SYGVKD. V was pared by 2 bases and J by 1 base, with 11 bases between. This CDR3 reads CAISETGSANTEAFF. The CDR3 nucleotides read TGTGCCATCAGTGAGACAGGGTCCGCGAACACTGAAGCTTTCTTT.

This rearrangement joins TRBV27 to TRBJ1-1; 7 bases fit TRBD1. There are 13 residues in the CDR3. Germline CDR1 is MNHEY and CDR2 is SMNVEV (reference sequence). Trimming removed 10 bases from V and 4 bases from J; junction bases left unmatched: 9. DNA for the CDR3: TGTGCCAAAATACAGGGGCCCCCCACTGAAGCTTTCTTT. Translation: CAKIQGPPTEAFF.